This T cell receptor (beta chain) was profiled in a study of blood T cell repertoires in COVID-19. Whole-study context: From T cells, B-cell-depleted T cells, or PBMCs came the material, which was cDNA or gDNA.

In the source study's methods: Researchers report that nucleated cell counts were estimated from reference gene primer amplification. Profiling relied on immunoSEQ multiplex PCR, and the TCRdb table lists in-frame clones only, not all of them. From that table come the V and J calls and clone size; the DNA was used to work out D and trimming. The sample gives about 250,000 clones, around 86% of which show up once; 5.5% to 6.5% is in the top ten. CDR3 length: 14 amino acids. CDR1 and CDR2 from the germline V gene are MDHEN and SYDVKM. The V end lost 6 bases, the J end lost 0 bases, and 9 bases lay between the germline ends. The Seattle patients joined while their infection was active and were tracked longitudinally afterward.

The source material was peripheral blood. This clonotype was obtained from a woman at least 80 years old with COVID-19, enrolled during active disease. The V call is TRBV28, the J call TRBJ1-3, with D maybe TRBD1 (5 bases). The CDR3 nucleotides read TGTGCCAGCAGCGACAGCTACTCTGGAAACACCATATATTTT. Amino acid sequence: CASSDSYSGNTIYF.